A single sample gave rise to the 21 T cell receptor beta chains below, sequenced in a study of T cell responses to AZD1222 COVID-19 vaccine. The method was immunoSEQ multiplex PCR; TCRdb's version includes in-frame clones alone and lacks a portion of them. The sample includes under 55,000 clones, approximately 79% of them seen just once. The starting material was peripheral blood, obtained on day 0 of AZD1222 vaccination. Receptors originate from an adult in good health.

CDR3 amino acids: CASSTTGGTEAFF. In DNA, the CDR3 is TGTGCCAGCAGTACAACAGGGGGCACTGAAGCTTTCTTT. The chain links TRBV3-1 (or the pseudogene TRBV3-2) to TRBJ1-1, with 8 bases matching TRBD1. There are 13 residues in the CDR3. Germline CDR1 reads LGHDT; CDR2 reads YNNKEL (reference sequence). V gave up 6 bases and J gave up 4 bases; unmatched junction bases: 4.

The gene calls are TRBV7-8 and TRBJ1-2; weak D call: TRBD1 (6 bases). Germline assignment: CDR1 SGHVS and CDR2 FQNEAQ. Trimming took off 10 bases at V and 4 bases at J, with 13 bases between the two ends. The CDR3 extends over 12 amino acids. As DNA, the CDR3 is TGTGCCACGACCGCGGACAGCTATGGCTACACCTTC. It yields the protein CATTADSYGYTF. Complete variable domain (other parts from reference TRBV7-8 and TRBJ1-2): GAGVSQSPRYKVAKRGQDVALRCDPISGHVSLFWYQQALGQGPEFLTYFQNEAQLDKSGLPSDRFFAERPEGSVSTLKIQRTQQEDSAVYLCATTADSYGYTFGSGTRLTVV.

For the CDR3, the DNA is TGTGCCAGCAGCCCTGGGGGACTAGCGGCGAACACCGGGGAGCTGTTTTTT. Its protein is CASSPGGLAANTGELFF. The chain employs TRBV3-1 (or the pseudogene TRBV3-2) and TRBJ2-2, with 11 nucleotides matching TRBD2. CDR3 length: 17 amino acids. Germline values: CDR1 LGHDT, CDR2 YNNKEL (reference sequence). The ends lost 4 bases at V and 0 bases at J; junction bases unmatched: 4.

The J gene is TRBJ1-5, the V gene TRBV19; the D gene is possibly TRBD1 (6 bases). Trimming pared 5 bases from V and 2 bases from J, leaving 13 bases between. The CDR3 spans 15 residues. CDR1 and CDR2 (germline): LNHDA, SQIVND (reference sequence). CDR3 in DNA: TGTGCCAGTAGTTCAACAGGGTCTGGCAATCAGCCCCAGCATTTT. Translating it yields CASSSTGSGNQPQHF.

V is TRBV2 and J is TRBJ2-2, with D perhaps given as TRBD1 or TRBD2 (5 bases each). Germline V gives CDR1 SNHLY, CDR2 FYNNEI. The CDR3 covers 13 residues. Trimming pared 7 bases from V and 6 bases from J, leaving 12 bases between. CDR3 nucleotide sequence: TGTGCCAGCACCCTGGGGGTTTCCGGGGAGCTGTTTTTT. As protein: CASTLGVSGELFF.

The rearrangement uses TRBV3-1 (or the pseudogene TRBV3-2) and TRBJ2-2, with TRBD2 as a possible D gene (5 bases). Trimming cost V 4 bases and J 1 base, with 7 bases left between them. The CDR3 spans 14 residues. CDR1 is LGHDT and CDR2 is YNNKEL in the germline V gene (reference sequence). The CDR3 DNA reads TGTGCCAGCAGCCTCACTAGGAACACCGGGGAGCTGTTTTTT. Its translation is CASSLTRNTGELFF.

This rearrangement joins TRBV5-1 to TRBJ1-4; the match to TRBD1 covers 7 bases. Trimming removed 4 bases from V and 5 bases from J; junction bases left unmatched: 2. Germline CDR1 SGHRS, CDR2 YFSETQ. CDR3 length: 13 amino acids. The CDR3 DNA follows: TGCGCCAGCAGCCGGGGACAGAATGAAAAACTGTTTTTT. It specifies CASSRGQNEKLFF.

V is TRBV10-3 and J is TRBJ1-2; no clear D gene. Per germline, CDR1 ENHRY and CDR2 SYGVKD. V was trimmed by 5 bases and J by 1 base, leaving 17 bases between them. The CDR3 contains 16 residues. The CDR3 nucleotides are TGTGCCATCAGTCGGAACGACGGACCGCTTAACTATGGCTACACCTTC. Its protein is CAISRNDGPLNYGYTF.

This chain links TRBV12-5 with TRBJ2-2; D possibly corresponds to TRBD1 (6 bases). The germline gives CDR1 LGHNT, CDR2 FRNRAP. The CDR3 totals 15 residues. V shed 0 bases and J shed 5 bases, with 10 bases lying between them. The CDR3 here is CASGLVHQGTGELFF. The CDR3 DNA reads TGTGCTAGTGGTTTGGTACATCAGGGGACCGGGGAGCTGTTTTTT.

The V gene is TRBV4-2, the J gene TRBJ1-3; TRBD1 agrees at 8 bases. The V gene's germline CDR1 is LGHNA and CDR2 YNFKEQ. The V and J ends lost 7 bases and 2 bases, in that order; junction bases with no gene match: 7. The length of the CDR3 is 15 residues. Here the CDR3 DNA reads TGTGCCAGCACGACATCGACAGGGGCTGGAAACACCATATATTTT. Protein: CASTTSTGAGNTIYF.

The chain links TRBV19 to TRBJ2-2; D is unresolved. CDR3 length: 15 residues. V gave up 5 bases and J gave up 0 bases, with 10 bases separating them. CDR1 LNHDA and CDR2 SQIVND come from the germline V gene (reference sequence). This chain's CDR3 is CASSVMDSNTGELFF. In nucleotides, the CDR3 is TGTGCCAGTAGTGTAATGGATTCGAACACCGGGGAGCTGTTTTTT.

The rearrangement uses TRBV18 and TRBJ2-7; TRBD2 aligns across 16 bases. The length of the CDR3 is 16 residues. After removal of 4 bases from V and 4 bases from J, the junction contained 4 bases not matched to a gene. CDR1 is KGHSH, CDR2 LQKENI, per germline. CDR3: CASSLGTSGRAYEQYF. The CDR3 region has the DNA TGTGCCAGCTCACTAGGGACTAGCGGGAGGGCGTACGAGCAGTACTTC.

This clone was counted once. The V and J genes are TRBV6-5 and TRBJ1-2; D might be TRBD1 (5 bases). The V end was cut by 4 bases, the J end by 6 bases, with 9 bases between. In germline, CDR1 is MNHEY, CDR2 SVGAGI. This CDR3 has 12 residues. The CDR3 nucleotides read TGTGCCAGCAGTTCGCCAGGGCATGGCTACACCTTC. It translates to CASSSPGHGYTF.

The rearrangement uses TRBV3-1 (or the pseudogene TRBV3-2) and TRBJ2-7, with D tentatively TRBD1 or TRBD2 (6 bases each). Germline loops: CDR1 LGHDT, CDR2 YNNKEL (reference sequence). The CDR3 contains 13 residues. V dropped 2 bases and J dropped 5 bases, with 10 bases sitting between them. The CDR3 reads CASSQKGGHEQYF. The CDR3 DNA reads TGTGCCAGCAGCCAAAAAGGGGGGCACGAGCAGTACTTC.

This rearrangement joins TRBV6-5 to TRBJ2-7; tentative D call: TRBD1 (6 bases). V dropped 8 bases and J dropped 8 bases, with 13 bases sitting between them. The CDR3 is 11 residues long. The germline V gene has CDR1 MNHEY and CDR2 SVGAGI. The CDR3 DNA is TGTGCCAGCTCTACAGGGACGAAGCAGTACTTC. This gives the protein CASSTGTKQYF.

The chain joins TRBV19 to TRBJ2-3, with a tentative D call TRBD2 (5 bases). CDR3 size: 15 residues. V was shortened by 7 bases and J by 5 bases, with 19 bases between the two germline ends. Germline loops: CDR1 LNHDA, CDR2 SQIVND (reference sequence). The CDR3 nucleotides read TGTGCCAGTACAGCGGCGAGGATAGTTGGAGATACGCAGTATTTT. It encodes CASTAARIVGDTQYF.

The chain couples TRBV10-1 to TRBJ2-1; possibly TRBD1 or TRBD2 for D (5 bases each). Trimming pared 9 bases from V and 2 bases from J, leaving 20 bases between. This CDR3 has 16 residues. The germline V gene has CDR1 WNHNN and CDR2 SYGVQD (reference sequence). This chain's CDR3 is CASWGEGWGAYNEQFF. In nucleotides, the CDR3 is TGCGCCAGTTGGGGCGAGGGGTGGGGAGCCTACAATGAGCAGTTCTTC.

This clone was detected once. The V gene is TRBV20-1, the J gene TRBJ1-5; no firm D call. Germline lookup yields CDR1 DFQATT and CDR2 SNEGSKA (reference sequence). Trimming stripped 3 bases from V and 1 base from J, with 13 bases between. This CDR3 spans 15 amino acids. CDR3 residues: CSASRGVGSNQPQHF. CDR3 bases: TGCAGTGCTAGTCGGGGTGTGGGCAGCAATCAGCCCCAGCATTTT.

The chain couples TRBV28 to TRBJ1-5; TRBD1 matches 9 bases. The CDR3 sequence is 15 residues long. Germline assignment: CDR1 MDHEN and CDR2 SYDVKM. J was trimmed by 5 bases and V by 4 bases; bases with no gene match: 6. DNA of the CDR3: TGTGCCAGCAGTTCCGACAGGGGGTACCATCAGCCCCAGCATTTT. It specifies CASSSDRGYHQPQHF.

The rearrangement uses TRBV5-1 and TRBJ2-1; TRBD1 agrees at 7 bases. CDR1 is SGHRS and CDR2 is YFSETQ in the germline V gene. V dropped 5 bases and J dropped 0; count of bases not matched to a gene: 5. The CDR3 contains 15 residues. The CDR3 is CASRPRGSSYNEQFF. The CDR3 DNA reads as TGCGCCAGCAGACCCAGGGGGAGCTCCTACAATGAGCAGTTCTTC.

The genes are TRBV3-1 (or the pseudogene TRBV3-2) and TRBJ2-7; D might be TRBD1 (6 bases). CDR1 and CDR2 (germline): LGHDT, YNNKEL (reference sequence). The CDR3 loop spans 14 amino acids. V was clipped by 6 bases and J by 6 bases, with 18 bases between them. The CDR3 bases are TGTGCCAGCAGGATACAGGGCGCGAACACCGAGCAGTACTTC. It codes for CASRIQGANTEQYF.